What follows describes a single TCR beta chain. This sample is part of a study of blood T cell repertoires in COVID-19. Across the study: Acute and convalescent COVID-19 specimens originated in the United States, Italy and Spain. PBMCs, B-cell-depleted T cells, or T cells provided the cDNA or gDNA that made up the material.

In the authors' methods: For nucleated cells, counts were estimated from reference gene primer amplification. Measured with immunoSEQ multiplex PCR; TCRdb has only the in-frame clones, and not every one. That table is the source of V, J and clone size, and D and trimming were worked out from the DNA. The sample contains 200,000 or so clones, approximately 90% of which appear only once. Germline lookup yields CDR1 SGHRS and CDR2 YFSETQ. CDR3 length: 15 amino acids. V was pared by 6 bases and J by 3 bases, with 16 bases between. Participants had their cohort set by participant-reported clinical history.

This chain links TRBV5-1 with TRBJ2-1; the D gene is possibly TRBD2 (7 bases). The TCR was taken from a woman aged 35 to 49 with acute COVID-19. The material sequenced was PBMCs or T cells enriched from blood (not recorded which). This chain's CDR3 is CASNGGATVYNEQFF. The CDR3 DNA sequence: TGCGCCAGCAATGGGGGGGCAACGGTCTACAATGAGCAGTTCTTC.